Sequencing of this TCR beta chain was carried out in a study of blood T cell repertoires in COVID-19. Background on the study: The analysed material was cDNA or gDNA that came from T cells, B-cell-depleted T cells, or PBMCs.

Sequenced by immunoSEQ multiplex PCR; TCRdb stores in-frame clones only, minus some. The sample shows 250,000 to 300,000 clones, around 83% of them seen only once. V was pared by 3 bases and J by 6 bases, with 17 bases between. The CDR3 totals 15 residues. CDR1 and CDR2 from the germline V gene are KGHSH and LQKENI. This sequence originates from a man aged 80 or over with acute or convalescent COVID-19. The material sequenced was peripheral blood. The chain carries TRBV18 and TRBJ1-2; D is unresolved. CDR3 in amino acids: CASSPTDQARHGYTF. In nucleotides, the CDR3 is TGTGCCAGCTCACCGACCGATCAGGCTCGACATGGCTACACCTTC.